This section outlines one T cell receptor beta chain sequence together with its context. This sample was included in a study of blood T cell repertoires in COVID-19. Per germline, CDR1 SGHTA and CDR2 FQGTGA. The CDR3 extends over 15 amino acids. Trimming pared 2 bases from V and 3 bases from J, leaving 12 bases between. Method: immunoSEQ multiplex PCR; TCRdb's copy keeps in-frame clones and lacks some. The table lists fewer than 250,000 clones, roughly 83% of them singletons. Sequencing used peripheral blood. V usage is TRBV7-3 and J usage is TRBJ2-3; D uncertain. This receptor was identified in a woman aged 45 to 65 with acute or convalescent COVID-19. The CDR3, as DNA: TGTGCCAGCAGCTTAGGGTTAGCTTATACAGATACGCAGTATTTT. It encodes CASSLGLAYTDTQYF.